Below are 31 T cell receptor beta chains sequenced from a single sample in a study of Graves' ophthalmopathy and Graves' hyperthyroidism. Beta-chain TCR CDR3 regions were amplified from RNA transcripts. RT-PCR in the first round used HTBI primers; a second-round multiplex PCR followed. MiXCR was run by TCRdb on the multiplex PCR reads, yielding one entry per CDR3 protein. The repertoire holds hundreds of thousands of distinct CDR3 sequences, 45% seen once, with 40% to 55% in the top ten. What was sequenced was peripheral blood. The receptors here all came from an adult man with Graves' ophthalmopathy.

This chain links TRBV10-3 with TRBJ1-2; the match to TRBD1 covers 9 bases. The length of the CDR3 is 14 residues. With 5 bases clipped from V and 1 base from J, the junction kept 2 bases outside the gene matches. Germline V gives CDR1 ENHRY, CDR2 SYGVKD. This CDR3 is CAISWDRDNYGYTF. The CDR3 region has the DNA TGTGCCATCAGTTGGGACAGGGATAACTATGGCTACACCTTC.

This sequence joins TRBV13 and TRBJ1-1; perhaps TRBD1 as D (5 bases). CDR1 PRHDT and CDR2 FYEKMQ come from the germline V gene (reference sequence). Trimming removed 5 bases from V and 0 bases from J, with 10 bases in between. The CDR3 extends over 14 amino acids. In DNA, the CDR3 is TGTGCCAGCAGCCCCAGGGCCTTGAACACTGAAGCTTTCTTT. This encodes CASSPRALNTEAFF.

This clonotype was seen a handful of times. The chain employs TRBV10-3 and TRBJ1-1; no firm D call. The CDR3 sequence is 13 residues long. The germline CDR1 and CDR2 sequences are ENHRY and SYGVKD. V shed 4 bases and J shed 1 base, with 7 bases lying between them. The CDR3 here is CAISGTQNTEAFF. CDR3 nucleotides: TGTGCCATCAGTGGAACACAGAACACTGAAGCTTTCTTT.

The table lists this clonotype with a few counts. V and J are TRBV2 and TRBJ1-3; 8 bases map to TRBD1. The germline gives CDR1 SNHLY, CDR2 FYNNEI. V shed 5 bases and J 4 bases; nucleotides not matched to a gene: 7. The CDR3 runs to 15 residues. CDR3 nucleotides: TGTGCCAGCAGTCCCTCGACAGGGGCGGGAAACACCATATATTTT. Protein product: CASSPSTGAGNTIYF.

The chain joins TRBV20-1 to TRBJ1-1; no firm D call. Germline-derived CDR1 and CDR2 are DFQATT and SNEGSKA (reference sequence). The CDR3 consists of 11 residues. Trimming removed 4 bases from V and 8 bases from J, with 11 bases in between. DNA of the CDR3: TGCAGTGCTAACACCCCTAGAGAAGCTTTCTTT. Protein: CSANTPREAFF.

This chain uses TRBV10-3 with TRBJ1-1; D remains ambiguous. Germline V gene sequence: CDR1 ENHRY, CDR2 SYGVKD. V was pared by 4 bases and J by 4 bases, with 13 bases between. CDR3 length: 14 amino acids. The CDR3, as DNA: TGTGCCATCAGTGGAGAAGGGCCGGTCACTGAAGCTTTCTTT. This codes for CAISGEGPVTEAFF.

This clonotype was counted a few times. The rearrangement uses TRBV7-8 and TRBJ1-5, with D possibly matching TRBD1 (5 bases). In germline, CDR1 is SGHVS, CDR2 FQNEAQ. This CDR3 contains 16 residues. V lost 8 bases and J 3 bases, leaving 20 bases between the germline ends. The chain's CDR3 is CASQITGGGVNQPQHF. The CDR3 DNA reads TGTGCCAGCCAAATCACGGGGGGTGGTGTCAATCAGCCCCAGCATTTT.

The chain carries TRBV20-1 and TRBJ1-1, with a possible D match to TRBD1 (5 bases). The V gene's germline CDR1 is DFQATT and CDR2 SNEGSKA (reference sequence). V lost 3 bases and J lost 6, with 20 bases in between. The CDR3 loop spans 15 amino acids. This CDR3 is CSARGDSGLPAEAFF. In DNA, the CDR3 is TGCAGTGCTAGGGGGGACTCGGGCCTCCCGGCTGAAGCTTTCTTT.

Comments on this clonotype: Just one base apart from a much larger clone, this may be a read error. The genes are TRBV5-1 and TRBJ2-7; no clear D gene. The CDR3 has 13 amino acids. The germline gives CDR1 SGHRS, CDR2 YFSETQ. The DNA for the CDR3 is TGTGCCAGCAGCCTGAGGAGAAGGCCCGAGCAGTACTTC. Its protein product is CASSLRRRPEQYF. Supplemented by reference TRBV5-1 and TRBJ2-7, the full variable domain reads KAGVTQTPRYLIKTRGQQVTLSCSPISGHRSVSWYQQTPGQGLQFLFEYFSETQRNKGNFPGRFSGRQFSNSRSEMNVSTLELGDSALYLCASSLRRRPEQYFGPGTRLTVT.

About this clonotype itself: This is likely a read error, given that the CDR3 carries no conserved phenylalanine or tryptophan at its end. The DNA is omitted, as the CDR3 cannot be located on it reliably, and the CDR3 follows TCRdb's listing. The rearrangement uses TRBV10-3 and TRBJ2-7; the table assigns TRBD2, which was not confirmed against the DNA. The germline CDR1 and CDR2 sequences are ENHRY and SYGVKD. Including both end residues, the CDR3 is 10 amino acids long. CDR3 region: CAISVLTSGS.

The chain recombines TRBV2 with TRBJ1-1; TRBD1 aligns across 8 bases. The germline gives CDR1 SNHLY, CDR2 FYNNEI. The CDR3 runs 15 residues. V was pared by 5 bases and J by 1 base, with 6 bases of the junction left unmatched. CDR3 sequence: CASSSTGTGNTEAFF. The CDR3 DNA sequence: TGTGCCAGCAGTTCCACCGGGACAGGGAACACTGAAGCTTTCTTT.

The chain links TRBV2 to TRBJ2-5; tentative D call: TRBD2 (7 bases). The CDR3 runs to 16 residues. Germline values: CDR1 SNHLY, CDR2 FYNNEI. Trimming left V 6 bases short and J 3 bases short, with 20 bases between. CDR3 coding DNA: TGTGCCAGCAGCCAACTCCTGGCGGGGGCTGAAGAGACCCAGTACTTC. The encoded protein is CASSQLLAGAEETQYF. Full variable domain (missing parts from reference TRBV2 and TRBJ2-5): EPEVTQTPSHQVTQMGQEVILRCVPISNHLYFYWYRQILGQKVEFLVSFYNNEISEKSEIFDDQFSVERPDGSNFTLKIRSTKLEDSAMYFCASSQLLAGAEETQYFGPGTRLLVL.

This clonotype was counted between two and nine times. CDR3 sequence (DNA): TGTGCCACCAGCCGACCCGACACCTACGAGCAGTACTTC. It encodes CATSRPDTYEQYF. The chain links TRBV24-1 to TRBJ2-7, with D uncertain. Per the germline V gene, CDR1 is KGHDR and CDR2 is SFDVKD. V was pared by 7 bases and J by 2 bases, with 11 bases between. CDR3 length equals 13 residues.

This chain uses TRBV6-1 with TRBJ1-2; perhaps TRBD1 as D (6 bases). CDR3 length equals 15 residues. The V end lost 3 bases, the J end lost 4 bases, and 15 bases lay between the germline ends. Germline values: CDR1 MNHNS, CDR2 SASEGT. CDR3 sequence (DNA): TGTGCCAGCAGTGACCCCGGGACATCTTTCTATGGCTACACCTTC. Its translation: CASSDPGTSFYGYTF.

CDR3 sequence: CSVGTAPRYGYTF. CDR3 coding DNA: TGCAGCGTTGGGACAGCCCCGCGGTATGGCTACACCTTC. This chain links TRBV29-1 with TRBJ1-2; D is perhaps TRBD1 (6 bases). The CDR3 length is 13 residues. Trimming removed 4 bases at V and 5 bases at J, with 14 bases between. The germline gives CDR1 SQVTM, CDR2 ANQGSEA.

The CDR3 nucleotides read TGTGCCAGTATCCGGGACCGATTGTACGGGGGGGAGCTGTTTTTT. It specifies CASIRDRLYGGELFF. The chain employs TRBV19 and TRBJ2-2, with D perhaps assigned TRBD1 or TRBD2 (5 bases each). V lost 7 bases, J lost 8 bases, and 20 bases lay in between. CDR3 size: 15 residues. Germline CDR1 and CDR2: LNHDA and SQIVND (reference sequence).

The chain has TRBV15 and TRBJ1-1; D unresolved. V shed 3 bases and J shed 1 base, with 6 bases lying between them. Germline V gene data show CDR1 as LNHNV and CDR2 as YYDKDF (reference sequence). This CDR3 contains 13 residues. CDR3 residues: CATSSSGNTEAFF. Here the CDR3 DNA reads TGTGCCACCAGCAGCTCAGGGAACACTGAAGCTTTCTTT. The variable domain in full, with the rest retrieved from reference TRBV15 and TRBJ1-1, is DAMVIQNPRYQVTQFGKPVTLSCSQTLNHNVMYWYQQKSSQAPKLLFHYYDKDFNNEADTPDNFQSRRPNTSFCFLDIRSPGLGDTAMYLCATSSSGNTEAFFGQGTRLTVV.

Many counts were recorded for this clonotype. V is TRBV7-2 and J is TRBJ1-1, with TRBD1 as a possible D gene (5 bases). The CDR3 is made up of 13 amino acids. CDR1 is SGHTA, CDR2 FQGNSA, per germline. V lost 3 bases and J lost 1, with 6 bases in between. Here the CDR3 DNA reads TGTGCCAGCAGCTTTCAGGGGAACACTGAAGCTTTCTTT. Its protein product is CASSFQGNTEAFF.

V gene TRBV29-1 combines with J gene TRBJ2-2; D possibly corresponds to TRBD1 (7 bases). The CDR3 length is 13 residues. The V gene lost 3 bases and the J gene lost 5 bases, with 10 bases spanning the gap. Germline CDR1 and CDR2: SQVTM and ANQGSEA. CDR3 sequence reads: CSVDRGATGELFF. For the CDR3, the DNA is TGCAGCGTTGACAGGGGGGCTACCGGGGAGCTGTTTTTT.

V usage is TRBV30 and J usage is TRBJ2-2, with unresolved D. V was clipped by 0 bases and J by 6 bases, with 2 bases between them. This CDR3 contains 11 residues. Germline V gives CDR1 GTSNPN, CDR2 SVGIG (reference sequence). The CDR3 region is CAWSVSGELFF. In DNA, the CDR3 is TGTGCCTGGAGTGTATCCGGGGAGCTGTTTTTT.

This clonotype was seen a few times. CDR3 residues: CASSSQTASYEQYF. CDR3 sequence (DNA): TGTGCCAGCAGTTCCCAGACAGCTTCCTACGAGCAGTACTTC. The chain employs TRBV12-3 or TRBV12-4 and TRBJ2-7, with D possibly being TRBD1 (5 bases). Trimming stripped 4 bases from V and 1 base from J, with 11 bases between. There are 14 residues in the CDR3.

Concerning this clonotype: Since no conserved phenylalanine or tryptophan closes the CDR3, a read error is the likely cause. No DNA is shown, since the ends of the CDR3 on it are uncertain; the CDR3 is the one TCRdb lists. The chain has TRBV7-9 and TRBJ1-6; the D call in the table, TRBD1, was not verified against the DNA. CDR1 SEHNR and CDR2 FQNEAQ come from the germline V gene (reference sequence). The CDR3 is 11 amino acids in total, end residues counted. The CDR3 protein is CASSFDQGRTT.

A remark on this clonotype: This may be a read error, as it is one base from a much larger clone. This chain uses TRBV9 with TRBJ2-5; TRBD2 aligns across 11 bases. The CDR3 consists of 14 residues. Germline CDR1 and CDR2: SGDLS and YYNGEE. V shed 4 bases and J 7 bases; nucleotides not matched to a gene: 6. CDR3 loop: CASSITSGGGTQYF. The CDR3 bases are TGTGCCAGCAGCATAACTAGCGGGGGTGGGACCCAGTACTTC.

This clonotype was observed a few times. V gene TRBV28 combines with J gene TRBJ1-1; maybe TRBD1 (5 bases). Germline assignment: CDR1 MDHEN and CDR2 SYDVKM. This CDR3 is built from 15 residues. Trimming shortened V by 7 bases and J by 4 bases, and 19 bases separated the two germline ends. CDR3 protein: CASTNPNRFSTEAFF. The CDR3, as DNA: TGTGCCAGCACTAACCCCAACAGGTTTAGCACTGAAGCTTTCTTT.

The chain carries TRBV19 and TRBJ2-1; 7 positions match TRBD2. J lost 5 bases, V lost 3 bases, and 10 bases had no gene match. The CDR3 consists of 16 residues. The germline V gene encodes CDR1 LNHDA and CDR2 SQIVND (reference sequence). The DNA of the CDR3 is TGTGCCAGTAGTATCGTCGGGGGTCTAGCGGACAATGAGCAGTTCTTC. Protein: CASSIVGGLADNEQFF. Full variable domain (outside the CDR3, taken from reference TRBV19 and TRBJ2-1): DGGITQSPKYLFRKEGQNVTLSCEQNLNHDAMYWYRQDPGQGLRLIYYSQIVNDFQKGDIAEGYSVSREKKESFPLTVTSAQKNPTAFYLCASSIVGGLADNEQFFGPGTRLTVL.

The chain couples TRBV12-3 or TRBV12-4 to TRBJ1-1, with 8 bases matching TRBD1. The length of the CDR3 is 15 residues. V dropped 4 bases and J dropped 0; count of bases not matched to a gene: 4. The CDR3: CASSSPTGVNTEAFF. The CDR3 nucleotides read TGTGCCAGCAGTTCCCCGACAGGGGTGAACACTGAAGCTTTCTTT.

The V call is TRBV24-1, the J call TRBJ2-5; 7 nucleotides line up with TRBD1. The CDR3 consists of 16 residues. Losses at the gene ends were 3 bases for V and 5 bases for J; bases not matched to a gene: 11. CDR1 is KGHDR, CDR2 SFDVKD, per germline. The CDR3 sequence: CATSDQGTDQSETQYF. For the CDR3, the DNA is TGTGCCACCAGTGATCAAGGGACAGACCAGAGCGAGACCCAGTACTTC.

This chain links TRBV19 with TRBJ2-6; D not certain. V was clipped by 3 bases and J by 0 bases, with 6 bases between them. CDR1 and CDR2 (germline): LNHDA, SQIVND (reference sequence). The CDR3 length is 15 residues. The CDR3 loop is CASSIAGSGANVLTF. The CDR3, as DNA: TGTGCCAGTAGTATCGCAGGCTCTGGGGCCAACGTCCTGACTTTC. The full variable domain, in which reference TRBV19 and TRBJ2-6 provide the parts outside the CDR3, is DGGITQSPKYLFRKEGQNVTLSCEQNLNHDAMYWYRQDPGQGLRLIYYSQIVNDFQKGDIAEGYSVSREKKESFPLTVTSAQKNPTAFYLCASSIAGSGANVLTFGAGSRLTVL.

This clonotype was picked up many times. This chain connects TRBV7-9 to TRBJ1-6; no definite D call. Trimming removed 5 bases from V and 7 bases from J, with 15 bases in between. Germline V gene data show CDR1 as SEHNR and CDR2 as FQNEAQ (reference sequence). The CDR3 extends over 15 amino acids. CDR3 in DNA: TGTGCCAGCAGCGGAACGAGGACGGGGAATTCACCCCTCCACTTT. It translates to CASSGTRTGNSPLHF.

The chain has TRBV10-1 and TRBJ1-6; D call uncertain. Between the trimmed V and J ends, which lost 6 bases and 0 bases, there was a span of 12 bases. The germline CDR1 and CDR2 sequences are WNHNN and SYGVQD (reference sequence). CDR3 length: 16 amino acids. The CDR3 loop is CASSVRQSSYNSPLHF. For the CDR3, the DNA is TGCGCCAGCAGCGTGCGGCAGAGCTCCTATAATTCACCCCTCCACTTT.

The chain couples TRBV12-3 or TRBV12-4 to TRBJ2-5; the match to TRBD2 covers 9 bases. This CDR3 comprises 16 residues. The ends lost 5 bases at V and 1 base at J; junction bases unmatched: 8. The CDR3 bases are TGTGCCAGCAGTGGAGACGGACTAGCGCCCCAAGAGACCCAGTACTTC. Translated, it gives CASSGDGLAPQETQYF.